What follows are 11 T cell receptor beta chains derived from one specimen sequenced in a study of cytomegalovirus exposure and HLA in healthy donors. PCR involved 60 Vbeta and 13 Jbeta primers. Method: immunoSEQ multiplex PCR; TCRdb's copy keeps in-frame clones and lacks some. This sample has 150,000 or so clones; 73% occur once, and the top ten carry approximately 1.8%. The source material was PBMCs. These receptors all stem from a woman younger than 35 in good health and CMV-seronegative.

The CDR3 DNA reads TGTGCCAGCAGCTTCGGAGCCGGGGAGCTGTTTTTT. This codes for CASSFGAGELFF. The gene calls are TRBV5-5 and TRBJ2-2; D gene unclear. Between the trimmed V and J ends, which lost 2 bases and 6 bases, there was a span of 5 bases. The germline V gene has CDR1 SGHKS and CDR2 YYEKEE (reference sequence). There are 12 residues in the CDR3.

The chain employs TRBV6-1 and TRBJ1-2; D not certain. The V gene lost 2 bases and the J gene lost 0 bases, with 13 bases spanning the gap. The CDR3 runs to 16 residues. CDR1 is MNHNS and CDR2 is SASEGT in the germline V gene. The CDR3 coding sequence is TGTGCCAGCAGTGAAAGGGAGGTCACAACTAACTATGGCTACACCTTC. This gives the protein CASSEREVTTNYGYTF.

The V and J genes are TRBV6-1 and TRBJ2-4, with TRBD1 matching over 9 bases. Trimming at V came to 5 bases and at J to 1 base, leaving 12 bases not matched to a gene. CDR3 length equals 18 residues. Germline CDR1 and CDR2: MNHNS and SASEGT. CDR3 DNA: TGTGCCAGCAGTCAAGGGACAGGGAAAATAGGGGCCAAAAACATTCAGTACTTC. It translates to CASSQGTGKIGAKNIQYF.

This clone came up once. The gene calls are TRBV30 and TRBJ1-4, with D tentatively TRBD1 (5 bases). Trimming left V 5 bases short and J 4 bases short, with 17 bases between. CDR3 length: 15 residues. Germline V CDR1 and CDR2: GTSNPN, SVGIG (reference sequence). CDR3 bases: TGTGCCTGGGGCTCTTATGGGCAGGGTAATGAAAAACTGTTTTTT. Translated, it gives CAWGSYGQGNEKLFF.

CDR3 sequence: CASVWTEGSYEQYF. In DNA form, the CDR3 reads TGTGCCAGCGTATGGACAGAGGGATCCTACGAGCAGTACTTC. This chain uses TRBV2 with TRBJ2-7; weak D call: TRBD1 (6 bases). CDR1 is SNHLY, CDR2 FYNNEI, per germline. V lost 8 bases to trimming and J lost 1 base, with 15 bases between them. This CDR3 contains 14 residues.

The chain joins TRBV19 to TRBJ1-3; 9 nucleotides align to TRBD1. Trimming took 4 bases from V and 0 from J; bases not matched to a gene: 13. CDR1 and CDR2 from the germline V gene are LNHDA and SQIVND (reference sequence). CDR3 length equals 19 residues. The CDR3 bases are TGTGCCAGTAGTACGGGGACAGGGCTTCCGTTTCGCTCTGGAAACACCATATATTTT. Translation: CASSTGTGLPFRSGNTIYF.

This clone was recorded once. The chain has TRBV6-6 and TRBJ2-1, with a weak D call TRBD1 (5 bases). CDR3 length: 13 residues. The V end was cut by 6 bases, the J end by 10 bases, with 16 bases between. Germline CDR1 MNHNY, CDR2 SVGAGI (reference sequence). As DNA, the CDR3 is TGTGCCAGCAGCCACTCCAGTGGGGCGGAGCAGTTCTTC. Translation: CASSHSSGAEQFF.

The chain has TRBV19 and TRBJ1-1; D gene ambiguous. V shed 3 bases and J shed 2 bases, with 10 bases lying between them. Germline V gives CDR1 LNHDA, CDR2 SQIVND (reference sequence). CDR3 length: 14 residues. CDR3 sequence reads: CASSIGSLNTEAFF. CDR3 DNA: TGTGCCAGTAGTATTGGCTCTCTTAACACTGAAGCTTTCTTT.

The chain joins TRBV7-9 to TRBJ2-5; 7 bases match TRBD2. The CDR3 loop spans 13 amino acids. CDR1 SEHNR and CDR2 FQNEAQ come from the germline V gene (reference sequence). J was trimmed by 5 bases and V by 5 bases; bases with no gene match: 5. The CDR3 DNA reads as TGTGCCAGCAGCGTCGGACTAGAGGAGACCCAGTACTTC. Translated, it gives CASSVGLEETQYF.

This clone was seen more than once but under ten times. The gene calls are TRBV21-1 and TRBJ1-5; no DNA check was done on the table's D call, TRBD1. TRBV21-1 constitutes a pseudogene. CDR3 size: 15 residues. The CDR3 sequence is CASSSQGAGNQPQHF. In DNA form, the CDR3 reads TGTGCCAGCAGCAGTCAGGGGGCCGGCAATCAGCCCCAGCATTTT.

The J gene is TRBJ2-6, the V gene TRBV7-9, with TRBD1 matching over 8 bases. The CDR3 has 18 residues. V lost 5 bases and J lost 0; bases outside the gene matches: 9. CDR1 is SEHNR and CDR2 is FQNEAQ in the germline V gene (reference sequence). In nucleotides, the CDR3 is TGTGCCAGCAGCCCACAGGGGGTCGGGCTCTCTGGGGCCAACGTCCTGACTTTC. Protein product: CASSPQGVGLSGANVLTF.